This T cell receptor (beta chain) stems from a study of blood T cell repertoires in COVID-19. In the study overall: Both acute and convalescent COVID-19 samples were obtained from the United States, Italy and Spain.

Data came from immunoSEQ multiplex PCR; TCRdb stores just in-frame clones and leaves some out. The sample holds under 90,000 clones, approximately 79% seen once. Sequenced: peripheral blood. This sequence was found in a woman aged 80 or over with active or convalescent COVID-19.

The CDR3 DNA follows: TGTGCCAGTAGAGTAGGACAGGGTGCCTACAATGAGCAGTTCTTC. It specifies CASRVGQGAYNEQFF. The chain couples TRBV19 to TRBJ2-1; 8 positions agree with TRBD1. The germline gives CDR1 LNHDA, CDR2 SQIVND (reference sequence). The CDR3 has 15 residues. The J segment lost 2 bases and the V segment lost 6 bases, leaving 6 bases of the junction unmatched. The variable domain in full, completed from reference TRBV19 and TRBJ2-1, reads DGGITQSPKYLFRKEGQNVTLSCEQNLNHDAMYWYRQDPGQGLRLIYYSQIVNDFQKGDIAEGYSVSREKKESFPLTVTSAQKNPTAFYLCASRVGQGAYNEQFFGPGTRLTVL.